The 20 T cell receptor beta chains below were found in one sample sequenced in a study of blood T cells in healthy people across ages. For the second PCR, which ran for roughly 6 to 12 cycles, a sample-barcoded 5' primer and a J-beta primer mix were used. In TCRdb, the 5' RACE reads were re-called with MiXCR into one record per CDR3 protein. The sample holds 600,000 to 650,000 distinct CDR3 sequences, about 54% seen once. The sample was blood. The receptors were sampled from a man aged 60 to 75 in good health.

The chain carries TRBV20-1 and TRBJ2-1, with 8 bases lining up with TRBD2. The germline CDR1 and CDR2 sequences are DFQATT and SNEGSKA (reference sequence). The CDR3 runs 14 residues. Germline trimming cut 4 bases from V and 13 bases from J; bases unmatched to any gene: 15. The CDR3 DNA sequence: TGCAGTGCTACCCACGGACTAGCCCAAGGGACCCAGTTCTTC. It is translated as CSATHGLAQGTQFF.

The chain is built from TRBV12-3 or TRBV12-4 and TRBJ1-1; 11 positions agree with TRBD1. Trimming cost V 6 bases and J 6 bases; bases outside gene matches: 12. The CDR3 sequence is 16 residues long. The CDR3 protein is CASRRRPGQGVSEAFF. The CDR3 coding sequence is TGTGCCAGCAGACGTAGACCGGGACAGGGGGTCTCTGAAGCTTTCTTT.

The chain employs TRBV6-2 or TRBV6-3 and TRBJ2-7; D ambiguous. The germline V gene has CDR1 MNHEY and CDR2 SVGEGT. Trimming left V 0 bases short and J 1 base short, with 10 bases between. There are 15 residues in the CDR3. The CDR3 is CASSYSSKGSYEQYF. CDR3 DNA: TGTGCCAGCAGTTACTCGAGTAAAGGATCCTACGAGCAGTACTTC.

Regarding this clonotype: An end of the junction does not agree with germline; a read error may underlie this. CDR3 loop: CATTASSGANVLTF. DNA for the CDR3: TGCGCCACCACAGCGAGCTCTGGGGCCAACGTCCTGACTTTC. The chain has TRBV6-6 and TRBJ2-6; no definite D call. Germline lookup yields CDR1 MNHNY and CDR2 SVGAGI (reference sequence). The CDR3 loop spans 14 amino acids.

This clonotype was recorded once. The chain couples TRBV28 to TRBJ1-2, with 8 bases fitting TRBD1. The CDR3 has 15 amino acids. The V segment lost 9 bases and the J segment 4 bases; nucleotides outside the gene matches: 13. Germline V gives CDR1 MDHEN, CDR2 SYDVKM. CDR3 nucleotide sequence: TGTGCCAGTCTACCATTTGGGGGACAGGTCTATGGCTACACCTTC. Encoded protein: CASLPFGGQVYGYTF.

This chain connects TRBV20-1 to TRBJ1-2; D not resolved. V lost 5 bases, J lost 2 bases, and 12 bases lay in between. Germline CDR1 and CDR2: DFQATT and SNEGSKA (reference sequence). This CDR3 is built from 13 residues. The DNA for the CDR3 is TGCAGTGCTCCGGTAGGAGTCAACTATGGCTACACCTTC. Translating it yields CSAPVGVNYGYTF.

This clonotype occurred once. One end of the junction fails to match germline, which may point to a read error. The rearrangement uses TRBV20-1 and TRBJ1-2; a weak D match, TRBD1 (5 bases). In germline, CDR1 is DFQATT, CDR2 SNEGSKA (reference sequence). CDR3 length equals 12 residues. The DNA for the CDR3 is TGCAGTGCGGGCTCAGGGAACTATGACTACACCTTC. Translation gives CSAGSGNYDYTF.

The chain has TRBV20-1 and TRBJ2-7; 9 nucleotides align to TRBD2. The CDR3 length is 15 residues. The trim removed 0 bases at V and 3 bases at J, leaving 6 bases unmatched. The germline V gene has CDR1 DFQATT and CDR2 SNEGSKA (reference sequence). CDR3 nucleotide sequence: TGCAGTGCTAGAGATGAGGCGGGGGGGCGCTACGAGCAGTACTTC. This encodes CSARDEAGGRYEQYF.

This clonotype was recorded only once. V and J are TRBV20-1 and TRBJ2-4, with D unclear. This CDR3 has 13 residues. V lost 5 bases, J lost 0 bases, and 8 bases lay in between. Per the germline V gene, CDR1 is DFQATT and CDR2 is SNEGSKA (reference sequence). CDR3 nucleotides: TGCAGTGCTGCCGGGTTAGCCAAAAACATTCAGTACTTC. It is translated as CSAAGLAKNIQYF.

This chain uses TRBV29-1 with TRBJ1-2; 9 bases align to TRBD1. Losses at the gene ends were 7 bases for V and 6 bases for J; bases not matched to a gene: 9. The CDR3 has 13 residues. In germline, CDR1 is SQVTM, CDR2 ANQGSEA. CDR3 sequence: CSAHWTGEDGYTF. CDR3 DNA: TGCAGCGCCCACTGGACAGGGGAGGATGGCTACACCTTC.

For this clonotype: The junction departs from germline at one end; a sequencing error may be responsible. CDR3 loop: CASSRTGYYGCTF. The DNA of the CDR3 is TGTGCCAGCAGCAGGACAGGCTACTATGGCTGCACCTTC. The chain employs TRBV12-3 or TRBV12-4 and TRBJ1-2, with 7 nucleotides matching TRBD1. This CDR3 spans 13 amino acids.

The chain is built from TRBV20-1 and TRBJ2-7; no clear D gene. Germline lookup yields CDR1 DFQATT and CDR2 SNEGSKA (reference sequence). The CDR3 is 12 residues long. V was trimmed by 3 bases and J by 3 bases, leaving 9 bases between them. CDR3 nucleotides: TGCAGTGCTAGGACGGATAACTACGAGCAGTACTTC. It yields the protein CSARTDNYEQYF.

Here the CDR3 reads CASSYGIGGYTF. The CDR3 nucleotides read TGTGCCAGCAGTTACGGGATCGGAGGCTACACCTTC. The V call is TRBV6-2 or TRBV6-3, the J call TRBJ1-2; the D is unclear. Trimming took off 2 bases at V and 8 bases at J, with 9 bases between the two ends. CDR3 length: 12 residues. CDR1 is MNHEY, CDR2 SVGEGT, per germline.

This rearrangement joins TRBV5-1 to TRBJ2-5, with 8 bases aligning to TRBD1. The CDR3 covers 14 residues. V lost 4 bases, J lost 0 bases, and 2 bases stayed unmatched. Looked up from germline, CDR1 is SGHRS and CDR2 is YFSETQ. Written as DNA, the CDR3 is TGCGCCAGCAGCACGGGACAGGACCAAGAGACCCAGTACTTC. This sequence encodes CASSTGQDQETQYF.

This rearrangement joins TRBV20-1 to TRBJ2-2, with 8 nucleotides matching TRBD1. This CDR3 spans 14 amino acids. V dropped 1 base and J dropped 6; count of bases not matched to a gene: 4. Per the germline V gene, CDR1 is DFQATT and CDR2 is SNEGSKA (reference sequence). CDR3 sequence: CSARVAGGPGELFF. The CDR3 bases are TGCAGTGCTAGAGTGGCAGGGGGCCCCGGGGAGCTGTTTTTT.

The V call is TRBV29-1, the J call TRBJ2-7; D tentatively fits TRBD1 or TRBD2 (6 bases each). Germline-derived CDR1 and CDR2 are SQVTM and ANQGSEA. The CDR3 contains 13 residues. The V and J ends lost 1 base and 1 base respectively, with 8 bases between them. CDR3 coding DNA: TGCAGCGTTGAAGTAGGGGGGTCCTACGAGCAGTACTTC. Protein sequence: CSVEVGGSYEQYF.

CDR3 coding DNA: TGCAGCGCTGACAGGGGGCGAACTGAAGCTTTCTTT. Translated, it gives CSADRGRTEAFF. The chain combines TRBV29-1 with TRBJ1-1; 10 bases align to TRBD1. V shed 7 bases, J shed 5 bases, and the junction held 4 bases outside the gene matches. The germline CDR1 and CDR2 sequences are SQVTM and ANQGSEA. This CDR3 region has 12 residues.

The V call is TRBV28, the J call TRBJ2-3; 8 bases match TRBD1. J was trimmed by 0 bases and V by 1 base; bases with no gene match: 9. CDR1 is MDHEN, CDR2 SYDVKM, per germline. The CDR3 contains 18 residues. CDR3: CASSLSTGVGSSTDTQYF. The CDR3 region has the DNA TGTGCCAGCAGTTTATCGACAGGGGTGGGATCTAGCACAGATACGCAGTATTTT.

In this sample, this clonotype turned up a few times. The gene calls are TRBV7-9 and TRBJ2-3, with TRBD1 identical over 7 bases. This CDR3 has 17 amino acids. Germline V gives CDR1 SEHNR, CDR2 FQNEAQ (reference sequence). With V trimmed by 3 bases and J by 0 bases, 9 bases remained unmatched. The CDR3 nucleotides read TGTGCCAGCAGCTTCCCAACCGACAGGGAAAGCACAGATACGCAGTATTTT. The encoded protein is CASSFPTDRESTDTQYF.

The V call is TRBV4-2, the J call TRBJ2-1, with 9 bases aligning to TRBD2. The CDR3 has 16 residues. Germline loops: CDR1 LGHNA, CDR2 YNFKEQ. The V and J ends lost 4 bases and 9 bases, in that order; junction bases with no gene match: 13. Here the CDR3 reads CASSPGGGGAFGEQFF. The CDR3 DNA follows: TGTGCCAGCAGCCCCGGCGGCGGGGGGGCTTTTGGTGAGCAGTTCTTC.